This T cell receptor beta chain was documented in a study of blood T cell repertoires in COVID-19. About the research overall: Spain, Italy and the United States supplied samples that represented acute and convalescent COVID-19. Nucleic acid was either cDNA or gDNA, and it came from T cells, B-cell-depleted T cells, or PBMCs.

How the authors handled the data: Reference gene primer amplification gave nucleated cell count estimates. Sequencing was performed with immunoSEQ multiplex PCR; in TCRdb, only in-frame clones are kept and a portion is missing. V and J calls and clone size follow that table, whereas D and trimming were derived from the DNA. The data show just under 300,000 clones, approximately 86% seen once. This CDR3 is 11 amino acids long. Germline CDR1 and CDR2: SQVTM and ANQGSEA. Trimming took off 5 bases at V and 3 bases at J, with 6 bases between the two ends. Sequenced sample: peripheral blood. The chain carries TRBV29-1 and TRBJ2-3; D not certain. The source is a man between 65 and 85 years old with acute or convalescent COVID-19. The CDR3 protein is CSVKLTDTQYF. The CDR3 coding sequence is TGCAGCGTTAAACTGACAGATACGCAGTATTTT.